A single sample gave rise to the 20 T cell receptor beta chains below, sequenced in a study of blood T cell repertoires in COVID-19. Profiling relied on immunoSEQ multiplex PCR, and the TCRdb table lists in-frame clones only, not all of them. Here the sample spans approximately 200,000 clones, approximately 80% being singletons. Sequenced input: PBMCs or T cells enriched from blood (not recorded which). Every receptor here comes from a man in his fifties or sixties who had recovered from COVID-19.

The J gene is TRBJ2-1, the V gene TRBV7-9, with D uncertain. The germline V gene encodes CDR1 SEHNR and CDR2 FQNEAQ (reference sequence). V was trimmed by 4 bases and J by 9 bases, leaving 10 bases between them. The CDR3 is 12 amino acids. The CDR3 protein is CASSSDNGEQFF. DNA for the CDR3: TGTGCCAGCAGCTCCGACAACGGTGAGCAGTTCTTC.

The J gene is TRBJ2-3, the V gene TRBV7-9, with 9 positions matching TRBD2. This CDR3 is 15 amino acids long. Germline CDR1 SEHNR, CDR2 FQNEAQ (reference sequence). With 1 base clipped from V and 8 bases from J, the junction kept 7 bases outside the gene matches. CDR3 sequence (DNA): TGTGCCAGCAGCTTAGGGCTAGCGGGGAGGGGTACGCAGTATTTT. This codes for CASSLGLAGRGTQYF.

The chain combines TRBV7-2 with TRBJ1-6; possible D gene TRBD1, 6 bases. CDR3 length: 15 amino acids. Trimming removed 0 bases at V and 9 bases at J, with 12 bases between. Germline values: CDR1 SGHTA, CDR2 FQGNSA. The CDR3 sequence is CASSLASGVGSPLHF. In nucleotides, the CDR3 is TGTGCCAGCAGCTTAGCTTCAGGGGTGGGTTCACCCCTCCACTTT. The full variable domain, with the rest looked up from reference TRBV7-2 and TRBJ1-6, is GAGVSQSPSNKVTEKGKDVELRCDPISGHTALYWYRQSLGQGLEFLIYFQGNSAPDKSGLPSDRFSAERTGGSVSTLTIQRTQQEDSAVYLCASSLASGVGSPLHFGNGTRLTVT.

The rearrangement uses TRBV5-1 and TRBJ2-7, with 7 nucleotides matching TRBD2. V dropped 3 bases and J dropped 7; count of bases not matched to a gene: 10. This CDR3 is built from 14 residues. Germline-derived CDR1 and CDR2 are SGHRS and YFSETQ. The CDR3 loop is CASSWGGSLGEQYF. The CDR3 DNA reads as TGCGCCAGCAGCTGGGGGGGGTCCCTTGGGGAGCAGTACTTC.

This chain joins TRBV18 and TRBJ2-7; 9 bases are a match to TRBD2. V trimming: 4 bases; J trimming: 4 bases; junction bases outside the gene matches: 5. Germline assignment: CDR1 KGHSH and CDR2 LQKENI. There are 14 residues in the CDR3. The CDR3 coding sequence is TGTGCCAGCTCACAGACTAGCGGAGGATACGAGCAGTACTTC. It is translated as CASSQTSGGYEQYF.

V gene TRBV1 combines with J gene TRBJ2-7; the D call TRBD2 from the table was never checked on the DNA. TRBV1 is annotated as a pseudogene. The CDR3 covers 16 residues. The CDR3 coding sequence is TGCACCAGCAGCCAAGATTTCCGCGGGGGTGGCTACGAGCAGTACTTC. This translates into CTSSQDFRGGGYEQYF.

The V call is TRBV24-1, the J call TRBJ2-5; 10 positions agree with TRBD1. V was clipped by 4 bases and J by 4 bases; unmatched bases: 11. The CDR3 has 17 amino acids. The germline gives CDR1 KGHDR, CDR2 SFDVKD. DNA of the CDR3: TGTGCCACCAGTGACCCAACTAGGACAGGGGGTATAGAGACCCAGTACTTC. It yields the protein CATSDPTRTGGIETQYF.

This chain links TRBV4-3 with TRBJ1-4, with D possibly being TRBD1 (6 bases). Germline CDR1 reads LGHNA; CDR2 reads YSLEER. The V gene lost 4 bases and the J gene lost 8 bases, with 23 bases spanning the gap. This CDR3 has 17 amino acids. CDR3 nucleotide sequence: TGCGCCAGCAGCCGCAAACCGGACAGTGCGTTAGGAGAAAAACTGTTTTTT. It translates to CASSRKPDSALGEKLFF.

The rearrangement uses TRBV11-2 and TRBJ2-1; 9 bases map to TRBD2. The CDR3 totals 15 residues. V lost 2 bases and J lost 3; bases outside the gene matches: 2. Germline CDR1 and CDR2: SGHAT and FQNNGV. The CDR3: CASSLQTSGYNEQFF. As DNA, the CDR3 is TGTGCCAGCAGCTTACAGACTAGCGGCTACAATGAGCAGTTCTTC.

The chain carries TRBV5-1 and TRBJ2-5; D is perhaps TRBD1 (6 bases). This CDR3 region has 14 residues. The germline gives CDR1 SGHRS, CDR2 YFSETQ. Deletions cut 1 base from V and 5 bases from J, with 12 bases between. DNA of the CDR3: TGCGCCAGCAGCTTGTACAGGGCGGCCGAGACCCAGTACTTC. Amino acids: CASSLYRAAETQYF.

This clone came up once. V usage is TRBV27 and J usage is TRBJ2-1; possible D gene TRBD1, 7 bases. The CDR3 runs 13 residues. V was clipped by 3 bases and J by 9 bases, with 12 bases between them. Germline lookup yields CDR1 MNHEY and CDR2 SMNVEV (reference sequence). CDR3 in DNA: TGTGCCAGCAGTTTTCAGGGGGGTGCTGAGCAGTTCTTC. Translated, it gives CASSFQGGAEQFF.

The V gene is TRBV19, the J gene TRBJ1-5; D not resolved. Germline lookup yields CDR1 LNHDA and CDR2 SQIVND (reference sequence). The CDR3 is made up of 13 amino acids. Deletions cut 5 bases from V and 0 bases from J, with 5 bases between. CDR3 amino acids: CASSPDSNQPQHF. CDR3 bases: TGTGCCAGTAGTCCAGATAGCAATCAGCCCCAGCATTTT.

The CDR3 DNA reads TGTGCCGACTCCGACTCTAGCGGAGAATACAATGAGCAGTTCTTC. This codes for CADSDSSGEYNEQFF. This sequence joins TRBV7-9 and TRBJ2-1, with 7 nucleotides matching TRBD2. The V and J ends lost 11 bases and 4 bases, in that order; junction bases with no gene match: 14. This CDR3 is 15 amino acids long. Germline CDR1 SEHNR, CDR2 FQNEAQ (reference sequence).

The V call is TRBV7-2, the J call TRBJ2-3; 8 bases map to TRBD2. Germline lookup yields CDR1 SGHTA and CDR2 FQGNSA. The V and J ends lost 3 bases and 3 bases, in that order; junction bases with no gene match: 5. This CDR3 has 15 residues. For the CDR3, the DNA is TGTGCCAGCAGCTTCCTCGGGGGGGTTACAGATACGCAGTATTTT. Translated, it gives CASSFLGGVTDTQYF.

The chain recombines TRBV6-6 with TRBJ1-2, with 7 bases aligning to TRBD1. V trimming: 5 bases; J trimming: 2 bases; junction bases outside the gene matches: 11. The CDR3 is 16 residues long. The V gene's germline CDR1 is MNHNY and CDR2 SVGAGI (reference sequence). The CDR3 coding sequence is TGTGCCAGCAGTCGACTTCAGACAGGGATGAACTATGGCTACACCTTC. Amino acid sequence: CASSRLQTGMNYGYTF.

In nucleotides, the CDR3 is TGTGCCAGCAGCTTAGATCCGCCGGGGGGAGACTATGGCTACACCTTC. This translates into CASSLDPPGGDYGYTF. The V gene is TRBV11-2, the J gene TRBJ1-2; possible D gene TRBD1, 5 bases. Germline CDR1 is SGHAT and CDR2 is FQNNGV. The CDR3 has 16 residues. The V gene lost 0 bases and the J gene lost 3 bases, with 14 bases spanning the gap.

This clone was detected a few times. CDR3 in DNA: TGTGCCAGCAGCTGGGACAGCCCCTACGAGCAGTACTTC. Residues: CASSWDSPYEQYF. The J gene is TRBJ2-7, the V gene TRBV7-9; TRBD1 aligns across 7 bases. The J segment lost 2 bases and the V segment lost 4 bases, leaving 2 bases of the junction unmatched. There are 13 residues in the CDR3. CDR1 is SEHNR, CDR2 FQNEAQ, per germline (reference sequence).

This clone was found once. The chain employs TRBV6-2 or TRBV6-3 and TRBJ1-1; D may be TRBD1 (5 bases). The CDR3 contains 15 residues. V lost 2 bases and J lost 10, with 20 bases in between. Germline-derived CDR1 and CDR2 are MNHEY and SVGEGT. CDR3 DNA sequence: TGTGCCAGCAGTTACGTGGCGGGGGTGTGGGAAGGAGCTTTCTTT. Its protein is CASSYVAGVWEGAFF.

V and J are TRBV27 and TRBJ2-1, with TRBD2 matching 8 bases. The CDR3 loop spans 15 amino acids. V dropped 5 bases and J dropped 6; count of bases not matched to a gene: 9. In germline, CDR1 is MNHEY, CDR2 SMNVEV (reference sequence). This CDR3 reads CASSPPRGGGNEQFF. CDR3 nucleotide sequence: TGTGCCAGCAGTCCCCCCCGGGGGGGCGGCAATGAGCAGTTCTTC.

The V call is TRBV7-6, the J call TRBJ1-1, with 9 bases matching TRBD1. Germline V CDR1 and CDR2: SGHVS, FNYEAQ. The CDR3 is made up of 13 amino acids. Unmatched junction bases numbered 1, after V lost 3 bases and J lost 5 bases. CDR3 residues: CASSLTGGTEAFF. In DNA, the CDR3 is TGTGCCAGCAGCTTGACAGGGGGGACTGAAGCTTTCTTT.